The present T cell receptor beta chain was sequenced within a study of cytomegalovirus exposure and HLA in healthy donors. Background on the study: A previous analysis identified fewer than 130 million unique TCR beta sequences derived from approximately 190 million T cells. Findings of the study overall: Among the sequence variants, a highly shared cluster was likely an artifact of sequencing. As a later analysis showed, a missense DCLRE1C variant was linked to trimming of TCR beta V- and J-genes.

With 7 bases clipped from V and 2 bases from J, the junction kept 9 bases outside the gene matches. This CDR3 is 16 amino acids long. Per germline, CDR1 SGDLS and CDR2 YYNGEE. A multiplex PCR was run with 60 Vbeta primers and 13 Jbeta primers. Assay used: immunoSEQ multiplex PCR; TCRdb lists only in-frame clones, some missing. Among about 130,000 clones listed, just under 75% were seen once. Turning to this clone: Its antigen is still unknown.

This clonotype was sampled from a man aged 60 to 69 in good health and CMV-seropositive. V and J are TRBV9 and TRBJ2-3, with TRBD2 matching over 11 bases. The specimen was PBMCs. CDR3 sequence reads: CASQPWTSGFTDTQYF. DNA of the CDR3: TGTGCCAGCCAGCCCTGGACTAGCGGGTTCACAGATACGCAGTATTTT.